The next 23 T cell receptor beta chains were all read from a single sample in a study of blood T cell repertoires in COVID-19. The protocol was immunoSEQ multiplex PCR, while the TCRdb copy is restricted to in-frame clones and leaves out a portion. The sample lists under 95,000 clones, just over 85% seen once, with nearly 45% in the top ten. Input material: peripheral blood. These receptors were collected from a human donor in a cohort sampled during active COVID-19.

This chain links TRBV24-1 with TRBJ2-1, with D perhaps matching TRBD2 (6 bases). Trimming left V 4 bases short and J 8 bases short, with 17 bases between. The germline V gene has CDR1 KGHDR and CDR2 SFDVKD. The CDR3 length is 15 residues. DNA of the CDR3: TGTGCCACCAGTGAATCCGGGACTCAATTCCATGAGCAGTTCTTC. It is translated as CATSESGTQFHEQFF.

V usage is TRBV7-9 and J usage is TRBJ1-1, with no clear D. This CDR3 has 12 residues. CDR1 is SEHNR and CDR2 is FQNEAQ in the germline V gene (reference sequence). Trimming removed 2 bases at V and 6 bases at J, with 7 bases between. This CDR3 reads CASSLIQPEAFF. The CDR3 coding sequence is TGTGCCAGCAGCTTAATACAGCCTGAAGCTTTCTTT.

The chain uses TRBV2 and TRBJ1-5; maybe TRBD1 (5 bases). Between the trimmed V and J ends, which lost 7 bases and 4 bases, there was a span of 11 bases. The CDR3 is 13 amino acids. Germline CDR1 and CDR2: SNHLY and FYNNEI. CDR3: CASNPTANQPQHF. The DNA of the CDR3 is TGTGCCAGCAATCCGACAGCAAATCAGCCCCAGCATTTT.

J is TRBJ2-1 and V is TRBV28, with 7 bases lining up with TRBD1. This CDR3 comprises 17 residues. The J segment lost 0 bases and the V segment lost 5 bases, leaving 10 bases of the junction unmatched. Germline V gene lookup returns CDR1 MDHEN and CDR2 SYDVKM. The DNA for the CDR3 is TGTGCCAGCAGTACGCGGACAGGACTGAGCTCCTACAATGAGCAGTTCTTC. Translated, it gives CASSTRTGLSSYNEQFF.

The V and J genes are TRBV20-1 and TRBJ1-5; TRBD1 agrees at 10 bases. After removal of 3 bases from V and 15 bases from J, the junction contained 11 bases not matched to a gene. Per germline, CDR1 DFQATT and CDR2 SNEGSKA (reference sequence). This CDR3 comprises 13 residues. The CDR3 region has the DNA TGCAGTGCTAGTGGTTCGGGGACAGGGGCTTGGCATTTT. Amino acids: CSASGSGTGAWHF.

The J gene is TRBJ1-1, the V gene TRBV11-2, with TRBD1 matching 8 bases. CDR1 and CDR2 (germline): SGHAT, FQNNGV. This CDR3 is 15 amino acids long. After removal of 5 bases from V and 1 base from J, the junction contained 6 bases not matched to a gene. The CDR3 is CASSPGQGRNTEAFF. The CDR3 DNA reads TGTGCCAGCAGCCCCGGACAGGGTAGGAACACTGAAGCTTTCTTT.

The rearrangement joins TRBV30 to TRBJ1-1; TRBD1 aligns across 8 bases. The CDR3 loop spans 18 amino acids. The J segment lost 1 base and the V segment lost 6 bases, leaving 19 bases of the junction unmatched. Per the germline V gene, CDR1 is GTSNPN and CDR2 is SVGIG (reference sequence). CDR3 region: CACTPTVTGGGGNTEAFF. The CDR3 DNA sequence: TGTGCCTGCACACCTACTGTAACAGGGGGTGGAGGGAACACTGAAGCTTTCTTT.

The chain couples TRBV6-5 to TRBJ1-1; D might be TRBD1 (6 bases). CDR1 MNHEY and CDR2 SVGAGI come from the germline V gene. The CDR3 extends over 13 amino acids. Trimming took 8 bases from V and 1 from J, leaving 11 bases between them. CDR3 nucleotide sequence: TGTGCCAGCCAAGGGACACGGAACACTGAAGCTTTCTTT. It specifies CASQGTRNTEAFF.

In its sample, this clone was seen a few times. The V gene is TRBV11-3, the J gene TRBJ1-6, with TRBD1 matching over 10 bases. With V trimmed by 4 bases and J by 7 bases, 4 bases remained unmatched. The germline V gene encodes CDR1 SGHNT and CDR2 YENEEA. There are 15 residues in the CDR3. The CDR3: CASSSGTGVNSPLHF. The CDR3 region has the DNA TGTGCCAGCAGCTCTGGGACAGGGGTCAATTCACCCCTCCACTTT. Full variable domain (outside the CDR3, taken from reference TRBV11-3 and TRBJ1-6): EAGVVQSPRYKIIEKKQPVAFWCNPISGHNTLYWYLQNLGQGPELLIRYENEEAVDDSQLPKDRFSAERLKGVDSTLKIQPAELGDSAVYLCASSSGTGVNSPLHFGNGTRLTVT.

This chain links TRBV6-5 with TRBJ1-2, with 7 bases aligning to TRBD1. Losses at the gene ends were 6 bases for V and 4 bases for J; bases not matched to a gene: 8. The germline V gene has CDR1 MNHEY and CDR2 SVGAGI. This CDR3 is built from 14 residues. In DNA form, the CDR3 reads TGTGCCAGCAGAAGAGGCTGGGACAGCTATGGCTACACCTTC. Its translation is CASRRGWDSYGYTF.

The chain couples TRBV19 to TRBJ2-5; 7 bases match TRBD2. The ends lost 7 bases at V and 4 bases at J; junction bases unmatched: 9. CDR3 length equals 14 residues. Germline assignment: CDR1 LNHDA and CDR2 SQIVND (reference sequence). CDR3: CASTALGGGETQYF. The CDR3 DNA follows: TGTGCCAGTACCGCACTTGGCGGGGGAGAGACCCAGTACTTC.

This sequence joins TRBV6-1 and TRBJ2-3; D unclear. Germline V CDR1 and CDR2: MNHNS, SASEGT. The CDR3 consists of 13 residues. V dropped 2 bases and J dropped 6 bases, with 9 bases sitting between them. This chain's CDR3 is CASSETRVDTQYF. The DNA for the CDR3 is TGTGCCAGCAGTGAAACACGGGTGGATACGCAGTATTTT.

This clone has more than one count but fewer than ten. The gene calls are TRBV5-8 and TRBJ2-7; 7 bases align to TRBD1. Looked up from germline, CDR1 is SGHTS and CDR2 is YDEGEE. After removal of 3 bases from V and 2 bases from J, the junction contained 14 bases not matched to a gene. This CDR3 has 17 amino acids. The CDR3 loop reads CASSYLQGRGPTYEQYF. The CDR3 nucleotides are TGTGCCAGCAGCTACCTACAGGGGAGAGGTCCTACCTACGAGCAGTACTTC.

V and J are TRBV5-6 and TRBJ1-1; tentative D call: TRBD1 (5 bases). V shed 2 bases and J shed 0 bases, with 8 bases lying between them. Germline V gene lookup returns CDR1 SGHDT and CDR2 YYEEEE. This CDR3 has 14 amino acids. CDR3 nucleotide sequence: TGTGCCAGCAGCTTTCAGGGCCTGAACACTGAAGCTTTCTTT. Residues: CASSFQGLNTEAFF.

The rearrangement links TRBV12-3 or TRBV12-4 to TRBJ2-5; 8 positions match TRBD1. Trimming took 4 bases from V and 4 from J; bases not matched to a gene: 2. This CDR3 is 13 amino acids long. Written as DNA, the CDR3 is TGTGCCAGCAGTTGGGACAGGCGAGAGACCCAGTACTTC. It specifies CASSWDRRETQYF.

The chain recombines TRBV19 with TRBJ2-5; 8 nucleotides match TRBD1. With V trimmed by 4 bases and J by 5 bases, 3 bases remained unmatched. Germline assignment: CDR1 LNHDA and CDR2 SQIVND (reference sequence). This CDR3 region has 13 residues. CDR3 amino acids: CASSTGGEETQYF. CDR3 in DNA: TGTGCCAGTAGTACAGGGGGCGAGGAGACCCAGTACTTC.

V usage is TRBV7-2 and J usage is TRBJ2-3, with TRBD2 identical over 7 bases. The CDR3 runs 15 residues. The junction had 6 bases not matched to a gene; V was cut back by 4 bases and J by 2 bases. Germline V CDR1 and CDR2: SGHTA, FQGNSA. CDR3 nucleotide sequence: TGTGCCAGCAGCTCTGGGGAGGGGCTCACAGATACGCAGTATTTT. Translation gives CASSSGEGLTDTQYF.

V and J are TRBV5-6 and TRBJ1-1, with TRBD1 matching 7 bases. V lost 3 bases to trimming and J lost 6 bases; unmatched junction nucleotides: 8. The CDR3 is 14 amino acids. Germline assignment: CDR1 SGHDT and CDR2 YYEEEE. CDR3 nucleotide sequence: TGTGCCAGCAGCTCACAGGGGAGGATCGCTGAAGCTTTCTTT. Translating gives CASSSQGRIAEAFF.

The chain couples TRBV4-2 to TRBJ2-5; D is ambiguous. The CDR3 extends over 13 amino acids. The V and J ends lost 1 base and 10 bases respectively, with 13 bases between them. Germline values: CDR1 LGHNA, CDR2 YNFKEQ. CDR3 amino acids: CASSQGPLAFQYF. The CDR3 nucleotides are TGTGCCAGCAGCCAAGGGCCCTTGGCCTTCCAGTACTTC.

The chain combines TRBV6-1 with TRBJ2-7; 7 bases match TRBD1. From germline, CDR1 is MNHNS and CDR2 SASEGT. The length of the CDR3 is 15 residues. The V and J ends lost 3 bases and 5 bases, in that order; junction bases with no gene match: 10. The CDR3 bases are TGTGCCAGCAGTGACCAAACAGGGGTTTTCAACGAGCAGTACTTC. This encodes CASSDQTGVFNEQYF.

The chain links TRBV11-2 to TRBJ2-5; no reliable D call. The germline V gene has CDR1 SGHAT and CDR2 FQNNGV. This CDR3 region has 12 residues. Trimming shortened V by 4 bases and J by 2 bases, and 5 bases separated the two germline ends. The CDR3 DNA reads TGTGCCAGCAGCTCCTTTCAAGAGACCCAGTACTTC. It is translated as CASSSFQETQYF.

The chain uses TRBV7-9 and TRBJ2-5; 9 bases agree with TRBD2. The CDR3 spans 15 residues. Germline lookup yields CDR1 SEHNR and CDR2 FQNEAQ (reference sequence). J was trimmed by 2 bases and V by 4 bases; bases with no gene match: 5. CDR3 DNA: TGTGCCAGCAGCTCGCTTGCGGGAGGGCAAGAGACCCAGTACTTC. Encoded protein: CASSSLAGGQETQYF.

V is TRBV7-2 and J is TRBJ2-7; a possible D gene is TRBD1 (5 bases). The CDR3 has 13 residues. V was clipped by 2 bases and J by 6 bases, with 11 bases between them. Per the germline V gene, CDR1 is SGHTA and CDR2 is FQGNSA. CDR3 sequence: CASSLRAGPEQYF. The CDR3 nucleotides read TGTGCCAGCAGCTTAAGGGCAGGGCCCGAGCAGTACTTC.